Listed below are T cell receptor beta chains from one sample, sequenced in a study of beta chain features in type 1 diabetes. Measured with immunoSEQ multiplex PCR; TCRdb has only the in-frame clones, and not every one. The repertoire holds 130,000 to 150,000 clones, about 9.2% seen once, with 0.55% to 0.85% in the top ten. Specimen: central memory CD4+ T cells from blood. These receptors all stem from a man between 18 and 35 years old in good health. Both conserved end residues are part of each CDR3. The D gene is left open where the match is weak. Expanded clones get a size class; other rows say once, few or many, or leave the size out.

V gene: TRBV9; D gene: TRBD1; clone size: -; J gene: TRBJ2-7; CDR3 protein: CASSARQGFAYEQYF; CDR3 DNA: TGTGCCAGCAGCGCCAGACAGGGATTCGCCTACGAGCAGTACTTC
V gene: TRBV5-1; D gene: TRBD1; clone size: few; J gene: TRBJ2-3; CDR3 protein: CASKVIGTGTDTQYF; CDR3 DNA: TGCGCCAGCAAAGTCATCGGGACAGGGACAGATACGCAGTATTTT
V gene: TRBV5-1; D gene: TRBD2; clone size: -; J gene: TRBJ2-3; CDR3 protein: CASSWTSRAGGSSSTDTQYF; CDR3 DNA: TGCGCCAGCAGCTGGACTTCTCGGGCGGGGGGGTCGTCTAGCACAGATACGCAGTATTTT
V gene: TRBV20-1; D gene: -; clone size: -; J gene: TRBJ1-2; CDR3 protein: CSALSYGYTF; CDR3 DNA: TGCAGTGCCCTTTCCTATGGCTACACCTTC
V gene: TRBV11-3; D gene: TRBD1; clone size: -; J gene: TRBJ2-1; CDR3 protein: CASSSDRVGEQFF; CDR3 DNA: TGTGCCAGCAGCTCCGACAGGGTTGGGGAGCAGTTCTTC
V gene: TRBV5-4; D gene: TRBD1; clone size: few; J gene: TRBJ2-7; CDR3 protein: CASSIGGTGGYEQYF; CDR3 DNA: TGTGCCAGCAGCATTGGCGGGACAGGGGGCTACGAGCAGTACTTC
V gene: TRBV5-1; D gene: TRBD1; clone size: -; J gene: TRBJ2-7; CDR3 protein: CASSLGIETGGRYF; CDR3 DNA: TGCGCCAGCAGCCTTGGGATCGAGACAGGGGGCCGGTACTTC
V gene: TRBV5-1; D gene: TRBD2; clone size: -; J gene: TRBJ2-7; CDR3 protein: CASSPMAGTSSVEQYF; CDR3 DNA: TGCGCCAGCAGCCCCATGGCTGGGACTAGCTCGGTCGAGCAGTACTTC
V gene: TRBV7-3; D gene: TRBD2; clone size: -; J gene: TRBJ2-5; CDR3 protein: CASSPQGLAGEETQYF; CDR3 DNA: TGTGCCAGCAGCCCCCAGGGACTAGCGGGGGAGGAGACCCAGTACTTC
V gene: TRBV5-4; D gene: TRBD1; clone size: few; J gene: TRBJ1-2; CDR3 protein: CASSVDRGYGYTF; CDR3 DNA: TGTGCCAGCAGCGTCGACAGGGGCTATGGCTACACCTTC
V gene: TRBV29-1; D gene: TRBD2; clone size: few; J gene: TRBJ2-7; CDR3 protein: CSVGGTSGYEQYF; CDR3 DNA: TGCAGCGTTGGGGGGACTAGCGGCTACGAGCAGTACTTC
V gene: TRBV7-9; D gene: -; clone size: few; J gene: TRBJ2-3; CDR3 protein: CASEKNFNTQYF; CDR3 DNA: TGTGCCAGCGAAAAAAACTTCAATACGCAGTATTTT
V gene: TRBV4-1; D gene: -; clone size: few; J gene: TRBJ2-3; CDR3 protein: CASSQFSSADTQYF; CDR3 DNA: TGCGCCAGCAGCCAGTTCTCTAGCGCAGATACGCAGTATTTT
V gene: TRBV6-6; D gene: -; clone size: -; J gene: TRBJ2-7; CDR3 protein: CASTLRVSVSHEQYF; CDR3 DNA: TGTGCCAGCACCCTAAGGGTTAGCGTTAGCCACGAGCAGTACTTC
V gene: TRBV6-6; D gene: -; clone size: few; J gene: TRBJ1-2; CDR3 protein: CASSSDSYGYTF; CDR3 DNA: TGTGCCAGCAGTTCCGACAGCTATGGCTACACCTTC
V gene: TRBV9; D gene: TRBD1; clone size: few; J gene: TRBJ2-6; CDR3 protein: CASSEGQAGANVLTF; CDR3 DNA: TGTGCCAGCAGCGAAGGACAGGCCGGGGCCAACGTCCTGACTTTC
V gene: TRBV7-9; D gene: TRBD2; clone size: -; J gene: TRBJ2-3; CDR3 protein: CASSLRLAGPTDTQYF; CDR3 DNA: TGTGCCAGCAGCTTGCGACTAGCGGGGCCCACAGATACGCAGTATTTT
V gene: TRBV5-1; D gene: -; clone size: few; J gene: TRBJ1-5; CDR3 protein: CASSLQGGENQPQHF; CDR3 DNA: TGCGCCAGCAGCCTACAGGGTGGTGAGAATCAGCCCCAGCATTTT
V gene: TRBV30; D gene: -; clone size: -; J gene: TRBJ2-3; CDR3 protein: CAFGGRGRQDTQYF; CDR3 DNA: TGTGCCTTCGGGGGGCGGGGGCGTCAAGATACGCAGTATTTT
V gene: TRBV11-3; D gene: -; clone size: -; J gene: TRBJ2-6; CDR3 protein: CASSFTDTGANVLTF; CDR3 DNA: TGTGCCAGCAGCTTTACGGACACTGGGGCCAACGTCCTGACTTTC
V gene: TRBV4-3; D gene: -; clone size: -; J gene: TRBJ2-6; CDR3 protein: CASSQDSRASSGANVLTF; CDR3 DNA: TGCGCCAGCAGCCAAGATTCCAGGGCCAGCTCTGGGGCCAACGTCCTGACTTTC
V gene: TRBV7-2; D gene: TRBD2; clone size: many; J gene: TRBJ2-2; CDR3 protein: CASSPPSGLNTGELFF; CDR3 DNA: TGTGCCAGCAGCCCTCCTAGCGGGTTAAACACCGGGGAGCTGTTTTTT
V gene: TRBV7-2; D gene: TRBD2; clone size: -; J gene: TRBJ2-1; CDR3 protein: CASSRLLAGDNEQFF; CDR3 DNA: TGTGCCAGCAGCCGACTACTAGCGGGGGACAATGAGCAGTTCTTC
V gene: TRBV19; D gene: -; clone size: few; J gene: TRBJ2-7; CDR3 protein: CASSRVFSYEQYF; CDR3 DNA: TGTGCCAGCAGCAGGGTGTTCTCCTACGAGCAGTACTTC